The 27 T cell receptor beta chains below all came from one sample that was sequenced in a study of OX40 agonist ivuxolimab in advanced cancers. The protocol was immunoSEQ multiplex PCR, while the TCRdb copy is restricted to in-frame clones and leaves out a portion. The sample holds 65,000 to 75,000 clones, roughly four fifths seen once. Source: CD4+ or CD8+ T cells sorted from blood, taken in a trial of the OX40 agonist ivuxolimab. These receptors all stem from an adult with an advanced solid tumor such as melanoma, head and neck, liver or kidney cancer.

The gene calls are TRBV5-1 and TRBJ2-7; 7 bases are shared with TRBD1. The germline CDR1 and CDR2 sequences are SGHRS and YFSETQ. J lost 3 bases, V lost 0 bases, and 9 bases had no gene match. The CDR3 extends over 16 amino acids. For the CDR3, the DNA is TGCGCCAGCAGCTTGGGCCCCCGGGACAGCCGCTACGAGCAGTACGTC. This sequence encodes CASSLGPRDSRYEQYV.

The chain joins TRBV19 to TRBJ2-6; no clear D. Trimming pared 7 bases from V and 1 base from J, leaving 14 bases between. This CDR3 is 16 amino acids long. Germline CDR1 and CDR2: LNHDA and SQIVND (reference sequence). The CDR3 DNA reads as TGTGCCAGTATTAGTTTTATCGGATCTGGGGCCAACGTCCTGACTTTC. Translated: CASISFIGSGANVLTF.

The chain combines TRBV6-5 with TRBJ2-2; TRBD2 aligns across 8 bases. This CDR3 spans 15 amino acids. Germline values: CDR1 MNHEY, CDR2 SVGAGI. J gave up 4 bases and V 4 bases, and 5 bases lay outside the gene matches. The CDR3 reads CASSSGTSPTGELFF. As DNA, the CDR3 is TGTGCCAGCAGTTCCGGGACTAGTCCCACCGGGGAGCTGTTTTTT.

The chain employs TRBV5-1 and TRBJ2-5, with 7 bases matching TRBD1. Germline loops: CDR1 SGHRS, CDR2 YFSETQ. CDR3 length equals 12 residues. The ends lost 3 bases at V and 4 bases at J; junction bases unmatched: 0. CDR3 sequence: CASSSGGETQYF. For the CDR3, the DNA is TGCGCCAGCAGCTCAGGGGGAGAGACCCAGTACTTC.

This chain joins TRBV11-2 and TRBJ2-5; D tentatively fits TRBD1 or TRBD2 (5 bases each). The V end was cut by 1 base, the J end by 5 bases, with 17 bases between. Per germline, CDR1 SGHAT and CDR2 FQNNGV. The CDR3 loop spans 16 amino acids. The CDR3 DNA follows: TGTGCCAGCAGCTTAGGAGGGGTGACTAATCGGGAGACCCAGTACTTC. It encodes CASSLGGVTNRETQYF.

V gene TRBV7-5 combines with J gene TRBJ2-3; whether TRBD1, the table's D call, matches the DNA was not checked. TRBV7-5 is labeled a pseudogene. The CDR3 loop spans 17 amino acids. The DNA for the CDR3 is TGTGTCAGAAGCCCCATTCCAACACACAATCCCACAGATACGCAGTATTTT. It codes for CVRSPIPTHNPTDTQYF.

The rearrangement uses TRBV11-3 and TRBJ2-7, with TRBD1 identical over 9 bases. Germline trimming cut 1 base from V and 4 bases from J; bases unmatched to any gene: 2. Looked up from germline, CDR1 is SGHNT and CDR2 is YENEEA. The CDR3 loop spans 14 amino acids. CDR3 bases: TGTGCCAGCAGCTTAGCGGGACAGGGATACGAGCAGTACTTC. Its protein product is CASSLAGQGYEQYF.

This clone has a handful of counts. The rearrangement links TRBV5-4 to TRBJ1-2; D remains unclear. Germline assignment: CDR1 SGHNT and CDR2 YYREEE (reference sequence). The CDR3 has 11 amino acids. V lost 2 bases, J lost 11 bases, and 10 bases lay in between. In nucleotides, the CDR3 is TGTGCCAGCAGCTTCCTTGGTGGATACACCTTC. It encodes CASSFLGGYTF.

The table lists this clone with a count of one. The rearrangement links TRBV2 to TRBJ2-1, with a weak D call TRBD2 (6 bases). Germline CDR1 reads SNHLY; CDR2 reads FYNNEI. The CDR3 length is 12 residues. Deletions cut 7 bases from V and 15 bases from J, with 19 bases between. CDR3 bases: TGTGCCAGCAAGGCGGGGCGGGACCTGGGGTTCTTC. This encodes CASKAGRDLGFF.

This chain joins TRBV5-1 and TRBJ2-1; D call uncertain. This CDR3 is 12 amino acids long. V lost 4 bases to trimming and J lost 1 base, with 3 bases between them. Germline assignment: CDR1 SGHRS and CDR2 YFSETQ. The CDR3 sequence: CASSGSYNEQFF. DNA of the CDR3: TGCGCCAGCAGCGGTTCCTACAATGAGCAGTTCTTC.

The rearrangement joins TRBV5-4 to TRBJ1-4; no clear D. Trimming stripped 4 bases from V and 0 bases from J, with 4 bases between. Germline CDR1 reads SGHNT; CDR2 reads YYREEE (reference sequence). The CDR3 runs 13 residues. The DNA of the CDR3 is TGTGCCAGCAGCACCACAACTAATGAAAAACTGTTTTTT. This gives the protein CASSTTTNEKLFF.

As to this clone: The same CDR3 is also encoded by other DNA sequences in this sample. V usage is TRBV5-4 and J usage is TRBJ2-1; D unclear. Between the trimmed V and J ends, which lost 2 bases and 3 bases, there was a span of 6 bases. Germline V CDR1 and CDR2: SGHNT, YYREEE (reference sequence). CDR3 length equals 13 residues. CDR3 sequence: CASSFTDYNEQFF. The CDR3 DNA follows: TGTGCCAGCAGCTTCACAGACTACAATGAGCAGTTCTTC.

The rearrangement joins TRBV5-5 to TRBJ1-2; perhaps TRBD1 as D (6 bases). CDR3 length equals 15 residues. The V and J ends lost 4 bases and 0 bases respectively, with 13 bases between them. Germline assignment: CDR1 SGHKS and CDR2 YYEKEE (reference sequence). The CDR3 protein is CASSGQQGANYGYTF. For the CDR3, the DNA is TGTGCCAGCAGCGGCCAACAGGGAGCTAACTATGGCTACACCTTC.

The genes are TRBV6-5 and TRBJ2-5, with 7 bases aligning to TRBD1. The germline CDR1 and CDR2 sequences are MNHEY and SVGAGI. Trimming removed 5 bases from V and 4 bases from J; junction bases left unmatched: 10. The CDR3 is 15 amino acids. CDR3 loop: CASSTRQGSSETQYF. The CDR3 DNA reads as TGTGCCAGCAGTACTAGACAGGGCAGTTCAGAGACCCAGTACTTC.

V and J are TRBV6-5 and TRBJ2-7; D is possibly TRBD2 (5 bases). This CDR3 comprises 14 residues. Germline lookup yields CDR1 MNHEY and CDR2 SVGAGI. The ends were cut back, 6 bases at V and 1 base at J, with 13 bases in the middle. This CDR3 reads CASSKTSLSYEQYF. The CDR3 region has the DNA TGTGCCAGCAGCAAAACTAGTTTATCCTACGAGCAGTACTTC.

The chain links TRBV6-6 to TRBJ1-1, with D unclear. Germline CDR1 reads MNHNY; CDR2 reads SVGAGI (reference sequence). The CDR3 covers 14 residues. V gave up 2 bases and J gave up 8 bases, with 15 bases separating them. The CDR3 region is CASSYRLEASEAFF. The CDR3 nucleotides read TGTGCCAGCAGTTACCGCCTCGAGGCCTCCGAAGCTTTCTTT.

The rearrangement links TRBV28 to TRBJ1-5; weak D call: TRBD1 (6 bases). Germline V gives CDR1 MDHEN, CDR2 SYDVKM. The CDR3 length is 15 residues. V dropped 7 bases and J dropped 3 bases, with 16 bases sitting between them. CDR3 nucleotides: TGTGCCAGCAATGTGTTAGGGGGTGACAATCAGCCCCAGCATTTT. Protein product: CASNVLGGDNQPQHF.

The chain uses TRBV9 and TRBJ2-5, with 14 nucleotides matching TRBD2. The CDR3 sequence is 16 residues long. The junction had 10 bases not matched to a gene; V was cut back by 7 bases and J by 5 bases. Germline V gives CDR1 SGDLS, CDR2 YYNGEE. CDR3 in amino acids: CASGKTSGRALETQYF. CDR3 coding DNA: TGTGCCAGCGGAAAGACTAGCGGGAGGGCTCTGGAGACCCAGTACTTC. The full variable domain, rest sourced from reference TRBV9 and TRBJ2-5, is DSGVTQTPKHLITATGQRVTLRCSPRSGDLSVYWYQQSLDQGLQFLIQYYNGEERAKGNILERFSAQQFPDLHSELNLSSLELGDSALYFCASGKTSGRALETQYFGPGTRLLVL.

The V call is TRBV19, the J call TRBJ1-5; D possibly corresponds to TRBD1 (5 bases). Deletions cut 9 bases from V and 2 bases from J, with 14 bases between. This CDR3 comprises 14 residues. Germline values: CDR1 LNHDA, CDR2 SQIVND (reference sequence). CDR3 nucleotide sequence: TGTGCCAGCCTCAGGGAAGACGGCAATCAGCCCCAGCATTTT. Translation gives CASLREDGNQPQHF.

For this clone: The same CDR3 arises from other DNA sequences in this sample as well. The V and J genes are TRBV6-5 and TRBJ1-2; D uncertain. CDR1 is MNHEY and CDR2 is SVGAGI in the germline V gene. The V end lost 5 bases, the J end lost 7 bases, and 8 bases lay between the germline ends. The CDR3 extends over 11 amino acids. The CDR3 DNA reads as TGTGCCAGCAGTGCGGGCGGTGGCTACACCTTC. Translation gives CASSAGGGYTF.

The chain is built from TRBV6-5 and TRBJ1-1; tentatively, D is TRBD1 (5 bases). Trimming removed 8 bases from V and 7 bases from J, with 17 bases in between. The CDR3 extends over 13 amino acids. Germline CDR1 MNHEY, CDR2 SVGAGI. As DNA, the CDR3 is TGTGCCAGCGTGGCGGGGGGTATTAATGAAGCTTTCTTT. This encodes CASVAGGINEAFF.

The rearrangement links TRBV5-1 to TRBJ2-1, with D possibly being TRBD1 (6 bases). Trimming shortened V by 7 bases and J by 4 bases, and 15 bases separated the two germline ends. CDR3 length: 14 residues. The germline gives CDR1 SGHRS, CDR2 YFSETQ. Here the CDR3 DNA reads TGCGCCAGCGGACCAACAGGGAGATACAATGAGCAGTTCTTC. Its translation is CASGPTGRYNEQFF. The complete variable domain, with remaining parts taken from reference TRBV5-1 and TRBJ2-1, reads KAGVTQTPRYLIKTRGQQVTLSCSPISGHRSVSWYQQTPGQGLQFLFEYFSETQRNKGNFPGRFSGRQFSNSRSEMNVSTLELGDSALYLCASGPTGRYNEQFFGPGTRLTVL.

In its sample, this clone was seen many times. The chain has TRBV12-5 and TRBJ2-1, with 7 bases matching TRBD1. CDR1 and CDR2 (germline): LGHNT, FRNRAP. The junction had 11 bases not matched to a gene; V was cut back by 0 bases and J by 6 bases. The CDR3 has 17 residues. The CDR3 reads CASGLVSPGQYPNEQFF. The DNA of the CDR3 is TGTGCTAGTGGTTTGGTCTCCCCGGGACAGTATCCCAATGAGCAGTTCTTC.

The CDR3: CASIPARGHTEAFF. CDR3 in DNA: TGTGCCAGCATCCCCGCGAGGGGGCACACTGAAGCTTTCTTT. This chain links TRBV19 with TRBJ1-1, with 7 bases fitting TRBD1. CDR1 and CDR2 from the germline V gene are LNHDA and SQIVND (reference sequence). Trimming took 9 bases from V and 3 from J; bases not matched to a gene: 10. The CDR3 loop spans 14 amino acids.

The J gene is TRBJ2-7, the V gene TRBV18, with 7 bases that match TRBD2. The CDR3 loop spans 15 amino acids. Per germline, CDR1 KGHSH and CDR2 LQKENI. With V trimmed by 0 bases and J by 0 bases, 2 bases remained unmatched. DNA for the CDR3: TGTGCCAGCTCACCACCGGGAGGGCGCTCCTACGAGCAGTACTTC. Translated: CASSPPGGRSYEQYF.

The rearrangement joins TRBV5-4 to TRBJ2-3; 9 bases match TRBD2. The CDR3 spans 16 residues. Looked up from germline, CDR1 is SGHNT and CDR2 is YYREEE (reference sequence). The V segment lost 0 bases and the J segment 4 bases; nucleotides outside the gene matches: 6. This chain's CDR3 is CASSLARGGLADTQYF. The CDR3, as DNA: TGTGCCAGCAGCTTGGCGCGGGGGGGCCTGGCAGATACGCAGTATTTT.

CDR3 amino acids: CASSQSDRAKNIQYF. Here the CDR3 DNA reads TGCGCCAGCAGCCAATCGGACAGGGCCAAAAACATTCAGTACTTC. The chain is built from TRBV4-3 and TRBJ2-4, with TRBD1 matching over 7 bases. Trimming removed 2 bases from V and 1 base from J; junction bases left unmatched: 2. This CDR3 has 15 residues. Germline V gene data show CDR1 as LGHNA and CDR2 as YSLEER.